This TCR beta chain was found in a study of graft-versus-host responses after intestinal transplantation. Data came from immunoSEQ multiplex PCR; TCRdb stores just in-frame clones and leaves some out. The table shows roughly 80,000 clones, with 87% occurring only once. This CDR3 contains 14 residues. V was trimmed by 5 bases and J by 11 bases, leaving 19 bases between them. CDR1 SEHNR and CDR2 FQNEAQ come from the germline V gene (reference sequence). Comment on this clone: Its antigen is undetermined.

The chain uses TRBV7-9 and TRBJ2-1; tentatively, D is TRBD1 (6 bases). The sequences come from unstimulated CD8+ T cells sorted from spleen or lymph node cells, collected before transplant. This TCR was sampled from a human donor who was the organ donor for an intestinal transplant. The DNA of the CDR3 is TGTGCCAGCAGCCTCCGAAGGGGGTCAATGAAGCAGTTCTTC. The encoded protein is CASSLRRGSMKQFF.